A single sample is the source of the 10 T cell receptor beta chains below, sequenced in a study of blood T cell repertoires in COVID-19. Repertoires were generated with immunoSEQ multiplex PCR, while TCRdb's copy carries only in-frame clones and drops some. The data show around 40,000 clones, 70% to 90% seen once. What was sequenced was peripheral blood. The receptors derive from a human donor in a cohort sampled during active COVID-19.

The rearrangement links TRBV2 to TRBJ1-5; 8 nucleotides line up with TRBD1. V was clipped by 8 bases and J by 7 bases; unmatched bases: 7. CDR1 is SNHLY, CDR2 FYNNEI, per germline. This CDR3 comprises 13 residues. The CDR3 region is CASDRGLEQPQHF. Here the CDR3 DNA reads TGTGCCAGCGACAGGGGTTTGGAGCAGCCCCAGCATTTT.

This chain joins TRBV7-9 and TRBJ2-5; TRBD2 matches at 8 bases. Germline V lookup: CDR1 SEHNR, CDR2 FQNEAQ (reference sequence). The J segment lost 5 bases and the V segment lost 3 bases, leaving 8 bases of the junction unmatched. The CDR3 spans 15 residues. For the CDR3, the DNA is TGTGCCAGCAGCTTCGGTACGGGGGGGCCTGAGACCCAGTACTTC. Translation: CASSFGTGGPETQYF.

A few counts support this clone. The chain uses TRBV7-8 and TRBJ2-7; D remains ambiguous. The V gene's germline CDR1 is SGHVS and CDR2 FQNEAQ. CDR3 length: 13 amino acids. V was cut by 1 base and J by 3 bases, with 7 bases left in between. This CDR3 reads CASSLGHNYEQYF. The CDR3 region has the DNA TGTGCCAGCAGCTTAGGTCACAACTACGAGCAGTACTTC.

CDR3 nucleotide sequence: TGTGCCAGCAGCCAAGGGACAGGGCCTTTCACTGAAGCTTTCTTT. Translated: CASSQGTGPFTEAFF. This chain connects TRBV4-2 to TRBJ1-1; TRBD1 matches at 8 bases. The CDR3 contains 15 residues. Germline V CDR1 and CDR2: LGHNA, YNFKEQ. The V gene end was trimmed by 1 base and the J gene end by 4 bases; junction bases not matched to a gene: 5.

This chain links TRBV27 with TRBJ1-2; a possible D gene is TRBD1 (5 bases). CDR3 length: 13 amino acids. Trimming took 5 bases from V and 4 from J, leaving 11 bases between them. Germline CDR1 and CDR2: MNHEY and SMNVEV (reference sequence). The CDR3 spells CASSLRGIYGYTF. The CDR3 bases are TGTGCCAGCAGTCTACGGGGGATCTATGGCTACACCTTC.

The V call is TRBV5-8, the J call TRBJ2-7; no firm D call. The V end was cut by 0 bases, the J end by 3 bases, with 10 bases between. Germline V gives CDR1 SGHTS, CDR2 YDEGEE. The CDR3 covers 14 residues. In nucleotides, the CDR3 is TGTGCCAGCAGCTTGGGATTTTACAGCTACGAGCAGTACTTC. Translation gives CASSLGFYSYEQYF.

By share, this clone ranks as medium-sized. The genes are TRBV7-9 and TRBJ1-1; D may be TRBD1 (6 bases). The germline V and J ends were trimmed by 4 bases and 11 bases, with 14 bases remaining between them. The CDR3 is 12 amino acids. The germline gives CDR1 SEHNR, CDR2 FQNEAQ (reference sequence). CDR3 loop: CASSSTRQGAFF. DNA of the CDR3: TGTGCCAGCAGCTCCACTCGGCAGGGGGCTTTCTTT.

For the CDR3, the DNA is TGTGCCAGCAGTGCGCAAGGACAGGGTAATGAGCAGTTCTTC. It codes for CASSAQGQGNEQFF. This sequence joins TRBV6-4 and TRBJ2-1; 8 positions match TRBD1. CDR3 length: 14 amino acids. The germline CDR1 and CDR2 sequences are MRHNA and SNTAGT. The V segment lost 4 bases and the J segment 7 bases; nucleotides outside the gene matches: 6.

V and J are TRBV28 and TRBJ2-7, with TRBD1 matching over 10 bases. The CDR3 length is 13 residues. CDR1 and CDR2 (germline): MDHEN, SYDVKM. Trimming took 3 bases from V and 5 from J; bases not matched to a gene: 1. This chain's CDR3 is CASSFGTGDEQYF. The CDR3 DNA sequence: TGTGCCAGCAGTTTCGGGACAGGGGACGAGCAGTACTTC.

The chain recombines TRBV19 with TRBJ1-2; D is uncertain. This CDR3 is 13 amino acids long. The V gene's germline CDR1 is LNHDA and CDR2 SQIVND (reference sequence). Trimming left V 5 bases short and J 3 bases short, with 10 bases between. The chain's CDR3 is CASSPREYYGYTF. The CDR3, as DNA: TGTGCCAGTAGTCCTCGGGAGTACTATGGCTACACCTTC.